The 6 T cell receptor beta chains below were found in one sample sequenced in a study of T cell clones after liver transplantation. This table comes from immunoSEQ multiplex PCR, and its TCRdb copy is limited to in-frame clones, with some not included. The data hold about 45,000 clones, with about 82% observed a single time. Specimen: CD4+ T cells from blood, collected 24 months after liver transplant. These receptors were obtained from a human patient who received a liver transplant. Some T cells may arise from the graft donor.

This chain joins TRBV7-6 and TRBJ2-7; D perhaps matches TRBD1 (6 bases). Germline loops: CDR1 SGHVS, CDR2 FNYEAQ. V dropped 1 base and J dropped 1 base, with 14 bases sitting between them. The CDR3 extends over 16 amino acids. The CDR3 loop reads CASSLGNSQGSYEQYF. The CDR3, as DNA: TGTGCCAGCAGCTTAGGGAATTCACAGGGTTCCTACGAGCAGTACTTC.

The chain recombines TRBV6-1 with TRBJ1-1; D remains unclear. CDR3 length equals 16 residues. The germline gives CDR1 MNHNS, CDR2 SASEGT. The V and J ends lost 2 bases and 1 base respectively, with 14 bases between them. This CDR3 reads CASSESGVGWNTEAFF. In DNA, the CDR3 is TGTGCCAGCAGTGAAAGTGGCGTCGGATGGAACACTGAAGCTTTCTTT.

J is TRBJ1-1 and V is TRBV28, with D perhaps TRBD1 (6 bases). This CDR3 spans 15 amino acids. Germline CDR1 is MDHEN and CDR2 is SYDVKM. Trimming pared 6 bases from V and 0 bases from J, leaving 14 bases between. The chain's CDR3 is CASSAPRGLNTEAFF. The CDR3 DNA reads as TGTGCCAGCAGCGCCCCCAGGGGATTGAACACTGAAGCTTTCTTT.

This clone was detected only once. The gene calls are TRBV11-2 and TRBJ1-1; 9 bases are a match to TRBD1. From germline, CDR1 is SGHAT and CDR2 FQNNGV. Losses at the gene ends were 5 bases for V and 3 bases for J; bases not matched to a gene: 7. The CDR3 is 15 residues long. The DNA of the CDR3 is TGTGCCAGCAGCCCGACAGGGGGAGGGTACACTGAAGCTTTCTTT. Amino acid sequence: CASSPTGGGYTEAFF.

The rearrangement uses TRBV19 and TRBJ2-7; D not resolved. V lost 2 bases, J lost 1 base, and 9 bases lay in between. The germline V gene encodes CDR1 LNHDA and CDR2 SQIVND (reference sequence). The CDR3 length is 14 residues. The CDR3 DNA sequence: TGTGCCAGTAGTATATTGGGCAGGTCCTACGAGCAGTACTTC. Residues: CASSILGRSYEQYF.

The rearrangement links TRBV7-6 to TRBJ2-7; 13 bases are a match to TRBD2. Germline CDR1 reads SGHVS; CDR2 reads FNYEAQ. V lost 5 bases, J lost 7 bases, and 23 bases stayed unmatched. This CDR3 has 20 amino acids. CDR3 region: CASSRFSQLAGGTVPLEQYF. The CDR3, as DNA: TGTGCCAGCAGCCGCTTCTCACAACTAGCGGGGGGGACCGTTCCTTTGGAGCAGTACTTC.